This entry lists 22 T cell receptor beta chains sequenced from one sample in a study of T cells in Graves' hyperthyroidism and ophthalmopathy. TCR beta CDR3 region amplification was performed from RNA transcripts. The primer set for the first-round RT-PCR of the TCR CDR3 was HTBI. TCRdb passed the multiplex PCR reads through MiXCR, listing each CDR3 protein once. The sample includes around 250,000 distinct CDR3 sequences, about 14% of them seen just once. Sequencing was done on a sample of blood. The receptor source for this set is a woman between 40 and 55 years old with Graves' hyperthyroidism that later progressed to Graves' ophthalmopathy.

This chain connects TRBV5-1 to TRBJ2-5; tentatively, D is TRBD2 (7 bases). The CDR3 is 15 residues long. CDR1 and CDR2 (germline): SGHRS, YFSETQ. Trimming took off 6 bases at V and 2 bases at J, with 17 bases between the two ends. CDR3 region: CASNTGRVGQETQYF. The CDR3 DNA reads as TGCGCCAGCAACACAGGGAGGGTCGGACAAGAGACCCAGTACTTC.

This clonotype has a count of ten or more. This sequence joins TRBV7-9 and TRBJ1-1; tentative D call: TRBD1 (6 bases). The length of the CDR3 is 14 residues. The germline V gene encodes CDR1 SEHNR and CDR2 FQNEAQ (reference sequence). V lost 1 base, J lost 5 bases, and 11 bases lay in between. The CDR3 spells CASSLEGGITEAFF. DNA for the CDR3: TGTGCCAGCAGCTTAGAGGGGGGGATTACTGAAGCTTTCTTT.

At least ten counts were recorded for this clonotype. CDR3 sequence (DNA): TGTGCCAGCAGTTTATCGGTTTTTCAGGGCCACGAAGATACGCAGTATTTT. Its translation: CASSLSVFQGHEDTQYF. The chain is built from TRBV27 and TRBJ2-3, with D possibly matching TRBD1 (5 bases). This CDR3 contains 17 residues. Germline CDR1 and CDR2: MNHEY and SMNVEV (reference sequence). V was cut by 0 bases and J by 5 bases, with 18 bases left in between.

This clonotype appeared many times. This chain joins TRBV7-9 and TRBJ1-4; TRBD1 matches 9 bases. The CDR3 loop spans 15 amino acids. Germline loops: CDR1 SEHNR, CDR2 FQNEAQ (reference sequence). V lost 3 bases and J lost 7; bases outside the gene matches: 6. As DNA, the CDR3 is TGTGCCAGCAGCTTCACACAGGGGGCTGGTGAAAAACTGTTTTTT. This gives the protein CASSFTQGAGEKLFF.

This clonotype showed up many times. The rearrangement uses TRBV18 and TRBJ2-7; TRBD2 might be the D (5 bases). The germline gives CDR1 KGHSH, CDR2 LQKENI. CDR3 length: 14 residues. V lost 0 bases to trimming and J lost 2 bases, with 8 bases between them. The CDR3 nucleotides read TGTGCCAGCTCACCACCATTGACTACCTACGAGCAGTACTTC. It yields the protein CASSPPLTTYEQYF.

This clonotype was detected ten times or more. The chain carries TRBV2 and TRBJ2-3; 12 bases fit TRBD1. The CDR3 contains 24 residues. Trimming took 3 bases from V and 2 from J; bases not matched to a gene: 27. Germline V gives CDR1 SNHLY, CDR2 FYNNEI. CDR3 residues: CASSDTFGTGGNERTSGHTDTQYF. CDR3 nucleotides: TGTGCCAGCAGTGATACGTTTGGGACAGGGGGCAATGAAAGGACTAGCGGACACACAGATACGCAGTATTTT.

This clonotype appeared many times. The chain is built from TRBV18 and TRBJ1-5; no definite D call. CDR3 size: 14 residues. V lost 3 bases, J lost 4 bases, and 10 bases lay in between. Germline-derived CDR1 and CDR2 are KGHSH and LQKENI. CDR3 in DNA: TGTGCCAGCTCACCCCGCGGGGATAATCAGCCCCAGCATTTT. This encodes CASSPRGDNQPQHF. Looking up the rest from reference TRBV18 and TRBJ1-5 gives the full variable domain: NAGVMQNPRHLVRRRGQEARLRCSPMKGHSHVYWYRQLPEEGLKFMVYLQKENIIDESGMPKERFSAEFPKEGPSILRIQQVVRGDSAAYFCASSPRGDNQPQHFGDGTRLSIL.

The CDR3 sequence: CATLSGNRETQYF. CDR3 sequence (DNA): TGTGCCACGCTGTCAGGGAATCGAGAGACCCAGTACTTC. The chain uses TRBV10-3 and TRBJ2-5; possibly TRBD1 for D (5 bases). CDR1 is ENHRY and CDR2 is SYGVKD in the germline V gene. Trimming took off 10 bases at V and 4 bases at J, with 16 bases between the two ends. The CDR3 is 13 residues long.

This clonotype was detected ten times or more. The J gene is TRBJ1-4, the V gene TRBV13; D is ambiguous. From germline, CDR1 is PRHDT and CDR2 FYEKMQ (reference sequence). Trimming stripped 3 bases from V and 0 bases from J, with 17 bases between. This CDR3 comprises 18 residues. CDR3 amino acids: CASSLRALMASTNEKLFF. The CDR3 coding sequence is TGTGCCAGCAGCTTGAGGGCCCTCATGGCCTCAACTAATGAAAAACTGTTTTTT. Together with reference TRBV13 and TRBJ1-4, the CDR3 gives the full variable domain: AAGVIQSPRHLIKEKRETATLKCYPIPRHDTVYWYQQGPGQDPQFLISFYEKMQSDKGSIPDRFSAQQFSDYHSELNMSSLELGDSALYFCASSLRALMASTNEKLFFGSGTQLSVL.

This clonotype was counted ten times or more. The rearrangement uses TRBV6-1 and TRBJ1-5; D gene unclear. Germline CDR1 and CDR2: MNHNS and SASEGT. CDR3 length equals 16 residues. Trimming took 0 bases from V and 4 from J, leaving 13 bases between them. As DNA, the CDR3 is TGTGCCAGCAGTGAAGCAGGCCGGGGAAAAAATCAGCCCCAGCATTTT. This encodes CASSEAGRGKNQPQHF.

There are many counts of this clonotype. The rearrangement joins TRBV28 to TRBJ1-2; D is unclear. Germline V gene lookup returns CDR1 MDHEN and CDR2 SYDVKM. Trimming took off 10 bases at V and 5 bases at J, with 11 bases between the two ends. This CDR3 region has 11 residues. The CDR3 protein is CATRTGYGYTF. CDR3 in DNA: TGTGCCACAAGGACCGGGTATGGCTACACCTTC.

This clonotype has ten or more counts. The CDR3 sequence is CASSLATGQGYNEQFF. The CDR3 nucleotides read TGTGCCAGCAGCTTAGCGACGGGACAGGGTTACAATGAGCAGTTCTTC. The chain recombines TRBV7-9 with TRBJ2-1, with 9 bases fitting TRBD1. The CDR3 runs 16 residues. Trimming cost V 0 bases and J 4 bases; bases outside gene matches: 4. CDR1 SEHNR and CDR2 FQNEAQ come from the germline V gene (reference sequence).

The chain recombines TRBV7-2 with TRBJ1-2; D is perhaps TRBD1 (5 bases). Germline loops: CDR1 SGHTA, CDR2 FQGNSA. The CDR3 consists of 14 residues. V was shortened by 3 bases and J by 1 base, with 9 bases between the two germline ends. This chain's CDR3 is CASSFDSFNYGYTF. CDR3 sequence (DNA): TGTGCCAGCAGCTTTGACAGTTTTAACTATGGCTACACCTTC.

As to this clonotype: A read error is possible here, since a much larger clone lies one base away. This chain joins TRBV2 and TRBJ2-2; 7 positions agree with TRBD2. The CDR3 consists of 16 residues. Germline values: CDR1 SNHLY, CDR2 FYNNEI. The junction had 12 bases not matched to a gene; V was cut back by 5 bases and J by 6 bases. The CDR3 spells CASSSGLTGTPGELFF. The CDR3 region has the DNA TGTGCCAGCAGTTCGGGACTAACGGGAACACCCGGGGAGCTGTTTTTT.

This clonotype occurred many times. This chain links TRBV30 with TRBJ2-1; D call uncertain. The CDR3 is 12 residues long. Germline CDR1 GTSNPN, CDR2 SVGIG (reference sequence). Trimming removed 0 bases at V and 6 bases at J, with 6 bases between. CDR3: CAWSVVVNEQFF. The CDR3 DNA is TGTGCCTGGAGTGTAGTCGTCAATGAGCAGTTCTTC.

This clonotype was seen many times. The V gene is TRBV11-2, the J gene TRBJ2-7; 8 bases fit TRBD1. The CDR3 is 15 residues long. V lost 5 bases to trimming and J lost 3 bases; unmatched junction nucleotides: 9. The germline V gene has CDR1 SGHAT and CDR2 FQNNGV. The CDR3 DNA reads as TGTGCCAGCAGCCCAGGCAGGGGGCCTGACTACGAGCAGTACTTC. Translation gives CASSPGRGPDYEQYF.

This clonotype was seen at least ten times. The genes are TRBV3-1 and TRBJ2-5; 9 nucleotides align to TRBD2. This CDR3 comprises 15 residues. Germline trimming cut 4 bases from V and 5 bases from J; bases unmatched to any gene: 8. Looked up from germline, CDR1 is LGHDT and CDR2 is YNNKEL (reference sequence). The CDR3 reads CASSPPLAGRETQYF. The CDR3 DNA follows: TGTGCCAGCAGCCCCCCACTAGCGGGTCGGGAGACCCAGTACTTC.

This clonotype was seen at least ten times. The chain carries TRBV11-2 and TRBJ2-1; possible D gene TRBD1, 5 bases. CDR1 is SGHAT, CDR2 FQNNGV, per germline. Trimming left V 5 bases short and J 6 bases short, with 20 bases between. The CDR3 length is 16 residues. The DNA of the CDR3 is TGTGCCAGCAGCGTACTCAAGGGGAAGGTCTTCAATGAGCAGTTCTTC. It specifies CASSVLKGKVFNEQFF.

Concerning this clonotype: Since a much larger clone is just one base distant, this may be a read error. The chain links TRBV28 to TRBJ1-5; the D is unclear. Germline CDR1 and CDR2: MDHEN and SYDVKM. The CDR3 is 17 residues long. Here the CDR3 reads CATLTRNWGSSNEPQHF. The DNA of the CDR3 is TGTGCCACTCTTACTCGGAACTGGGGTAGTAGCAATGAGCCCCAGCATTTT.

This clonotype has a count of ten or more. The rearrangement joins TRBV6-1 to TRBJ1-3; TRBD1 matches at 8 bases. The V and J ends lost 6 bases and 0 bases, in that order; junction bases with no gene match: 7. The CDR3 totals 16 residues. Germline CDR1 reads MNHNS; CDR2 reads SASEGT. CDR3 in amino acids: CASRTGGTPSGNTIYF. The CDR3 coding sequence is TGTGCCAGCAGAACAGGGGGAACACCCTCTGGAAACACCATATATTTT.

This clonotype has at least ten counts. The genes are TRBV5-6 and TRBJ2-1; the D is unclear. Germline V gene sequence: CDR1 SGHDT, CDR2 YYEEEE. The CDR3 extends over 16 amino acids. V lost 1 base to trimming and J lost 3 bases, with 14 bases between them. CDR3 amino acids: CASSLSHYLLYNEQFF. CDR3 in DNA: TGTGCCAGCAGCTTGTCGCACTATCTCCTCTACAATGAGCAGTTCTTC. The full variable domain, completed using reference TRBV5-6 and TRBJ2-1, is DAGVTQSPTHLIKTRGQQVTLRCSPKSGHDTVSWYQQALGQGPQFIFQYYEEEERQRGNFPDRFSGHQFPNYSSELNVNALLLGDSALYLCASSLSHYLLYNEQFFGPGTRLTVL.

Only a few counts were recorded for this clonotype. J is TRBJ2-3 and V is TRBV29-1; D is ambiguous. The CDR3 spans 10 residues. Germline V gives CDR1 SQVTM, CDR2 ANQGSEA. Trimming pared 8 bases from V and 4 bases from J, leaving 7 bases between. The DNA of the CDR3 is TGCAGCCTCCGAGCAGATACGCAGTATTTT. Its translation: CSLRADTQYF.